This T cell receptor (beta chain) came from a study of cytomegalovirus exposure and HLA in healthy donors. Study findings and constraints: Compared with the roughly 670-donor mean, an Asian-associated ancestry cluster reportedly had fewer N-insertions, according to a later analysis. Listed as cytomegalovirus-associated were 150 or so TCR beta chains. In an earlier analysis, about 90% or about 30%: the productive usage of most TCR beta V segments. Judged likely to be a sequencing artifact was a cluster of highly shared sequence variants.

A word on this clone: The antigen is not known.

PCR used 60 Vbeta primers and 13 Jbeta primers. Using immunoSEQ multiplex PCR, the repertoire was profiled, and TCRdb retains in-frame clones only, with some absent. The table includes 130,000 or so clones, roughly 82% detected once. Germline loops: CDR1 MNHEY, CDR2 SVGAGI. V lost 0 bases to trimming and J lost 7 bases, with 6 bases between them. The CDR3 is made up of 13 amino acids. The chain has TRBV6-5 and TRBJ2-2; D gene unclear. The TCR sequence derives from a male donor in good health and CMV-seropositive. Sequenced sample: PBMCs. CDR3 residues: CASSYSSGGELFF. DNA of the CDR3: TGTGCCAGCAGTTACTCGTCGGGCGGGGAGCTGTTTTTT.